This is a list of T cell receptor beta chains from one sample in a study of blood T cell repertoires in COVID-19. Clones were sequenced by immunoSEQ multiplex PCR, and TCRdb holds only the in-frame ones, with some missing. In the table there are approximately 38,000 clones, just under 85% of which are singletons. The sample consisted of peripheral blood. The receptors derive from a human donor with acute or convalescent COVID-19. The donor label of this sample is uncertain. Each CDR3 is given with its conserved first and last residue. Fields, in order: V gene, CDR3 length, J gene, D gene, clone size, CDR3 protein, CDR3 DNA. D genes are given only for firm matches. Part of the rows lack a size; the others show once, few, many or a class for expanded clones.

>TRBV5-1|16|TRBJ2-5|.|once
CASSLGFSRGQETQYF
TGCGCCAGCAGCTTGGGTTTCTCCAGGGGCCAAGAGACCCAGTACTTC
>TRBV9|15|TRBJ2-1|TRBD2|.
CASNQGTSGGLRQFF
TGTGCCAGCAATCAAGGGACTAGCGGGGGGTTGCGGCAGTTCTTC
>TRBV5-6|14|TRBJ1-2|.|.
CASSPTDRNYGYTF
TGTGCCAGCAGCCCGACTGACAGGAACTATGGCTACACCTTC
>TRBV5-6|16|TRBJ1-1|.|.
CASSLGLSGLNTEAFF
TGTGCCAGCAGCTTGGGGTTGTCGGGTTTGAACACTGAAGCTTTCTTT
>TRBV7-2|12|TRBJ2-1|.|.
CASSRSGYEQFF
TGTGCCAGCAGCAGGAGCGGCTATGAGCAGTTCTTC
>TRBV4-2|16|TRBJ1-1|TRBD1|.
CASSLGTGGGLAEAFF
TGTGCCAGCAGCCTAGGGACAGGGGGCGGACTGGCTGAAGCTTTCTTT
>TRBV5-4|15|TRBJ1-6|.|.
CASSATGIGNSPLHF
TGTGCCAGCAGCGCCACAGGGATTGGTAATTCACCCCTCCACTTT
>TRBV4-1|16|TRBJ1-3|.|.
CASSQDQRARGNTIYF
TGCGCCAGCAGCCAAGATCAGAGGGCGCGAGGAAACACCATATATTTT
>TRBV19|12|TRBJ1-5|TRBD1|.
CASSIGGQAQHF
TGTGCCAGTAGTATAGGGGGACAGGCCCAGCATTTT
>TRBV7-6|16|TRBJ2-7|TRBD1|many
CASSLNEGQGLDEQYF
TGTGCCAGCAGCTTAAACGAGGGACAGGGATTAGACGAGCAGTACTTC
>TRBV9|13|TRBJ1-2|.|.
CASSVAANYGYTF
TGTGCCAGCAGCGTAGCAGCTAACTATGGCTACACCTTC
>TRBV7-8|17|TRBJ1-1|TRBD1|medium-sized
CASSYRSETGARTEAFF
TGTGCCAGCAGCTATAGGAGTGAGACAGGGGCGCGAACTGAAGCTTTCTTT
>TRBV7-8|15|TRBJ2-2|.|.
CASSLEGGLDGELFF
TGTGCCAGCAGCTTAGAGGGCGGGCTCGACGGGGAGCTGTTTTTT
>TRBV18|15|TRBJ1-1|.|few
CASSPPNRGNTEAFF
TGTGCCAGCTCACCACCGAATAGGGGGAACACTGAAGCTTTCTTT
>TRBV7-3|17|TRBJ2-3|TRBD2|.
CASSGLAGGIGTDTQYF
TGTGCCAGCAGCGGATTAGCGGGGGGCATTGGGACAGATACGCAGTATTTT
>TRBV3-1/TRBV3-2|14|TRBJ1-6|.|.
CASSHPDSNSPLHF
TGTGCCAGCAGCCATCCCGACAGTAATTCACCCCTCCACTTT
>TRBV27|12|TRBJ2-7|.|.
CASSLRGYEQYF
TGTGCCAGCAGTTTAAGGGGCTACGAGCAGTACTTC
>TRBV5-1|15|TRBJ2-3|TRBD1|.
CASSSGQGVTDTQYF
TGCGCCAGCAGCTCAGGACAGGGTGTGACAGATACGCAGTATTTT
>TRBV2|14|TRBJ2-1|TRBD2|.
CASTLAGGYNEQFF
TGTGCCAGCACCCTAGCGGGAGGATACAATGAGCAGTTCTTC
>TRBV3-1/TRBV3-2|16|TRBJ2-7|.|.
CASSPRAGSLSYEQYF
TGTGCCAGCAGCCCCCGTGCGGGATCCTTATCCTACGAGCAGTACTTC
>TRBV5-4|16|TRBJ2-5|.|.
CASSLGGGAYQETQYF
TGTGCCAGCAGCTTGGGCGGCGGGGCCTACCAAGAGACCCAGTACTTC
>TRBV7-6|16|TRBJ2-7|TRBD2|few
CASSPRAGTKGYEQYF
TGTGCCAGCAGCCCAAGAGCCGGGACTAAGGGGTACGAGCAGTACTTC
>TRBV19|13|TRBJ1-2|TRBD1|.
CASSSQQGSGYTF
TGTGCCAGTAGTAGCCAACAGGGGAGCGGCTACACCTTC
>TRBV6-2/TRBV6-3|13|TRBJ2-7|.|.
CASSWAPSYEQYF
TGTGCCAGCAGCTGGGCACCCTCCTACGAGCAGTACTTC
>TRBV11-3|13|TRBJ2-2|.|.
CASSLPNTGELFF
TGTGCCAGCAGCCTTCCGAACACCGGGGAGCTGTTTTTT
>TRBV5-1|16|TRBJ2-5|TRBD2|.
CASHGTSGKAQETQYF
TGCGCCAGCCACGGGACTAGCGGGAAGGCGCAAGAGACCCAGTACTTC
>TRBV5-4|17|TRBJ2-3|TRBD2|.
CASSLRTGTSLADTQYF
TGTGCCAGCAGCTTGAGGACTGGGACTAGCCTCGCAGATACGCAGTATTTT
>TRBV28|13|TRBJ1-4|.|.
CASSFETGEKLFF
TGTGCCAGCAGTTTTGAGACTGGTGAAAAACTGTTTTTT
>TRBV18|17|TRBJ1-2|TRBD1|.
CASSAQPRTGMMDGYTF
TGTGCCAGCTCCGCCCAGCCGCGGACAGGGATGATGGATGGCTACACCTTC
>TRBV30|14|TRBJ2-7|TRBD1|.
CAWTGTVSTYEQYF
TGTGCCTGGACAGGGACAGTTTCTACCTACGAGCAGTACTTC
>TRBV5-6|14|TRBJ1-5|.|.
CASSLSVGHQPQHF
TGTGCCAGCAGCTTGAGCGTAGGTCATCAGCCCCAGCATTTT
>TRBV27|15|TRBJ2-3|TRBD2|.
CASSFPGLAGGTQYF
TGTGCCAGCAGTTTCCCGGGACTAGCGGGAGGTACGCAGTATTTT
>TRBV19|11|TRBJ2-2|.|.
CASSRAGELFF
TGTGCCAGTAGCCGGGCCGGGGAGCTGTTTTTT
>TRBV10-3|15|TRBJ1-2|TRBD1|.
CATPLDRGANYGYTF
TGTGCCACCCCTCTAGACAGGGGCGCTAACTATGGCTACACCTTC
>TRBV11-2|15|TRBJ2-7|TRBD2|.
CASSPSGDFFYEQYF
TGTGCCAGCAGCCCTAGCGGGGACTTTTTCTACGAGCAGTACTTC
>TRBV29-1|13|TRBJ2-1|.|many
CSGRLQGSSEQFF
TGCAGCGGAAGGTTACAGGGCTCAAGTGAGCAGTTCTTC
>TRBV19|14|TRBJ2-7|.|once
CASSIRSFTYEQYF
TGTGCCAGTAGTATACGGAGCTTCACCTACGAGCAGTACTTC